The entry below gives a single TCR beta chain sequence along with its context. The sample comes from a study of cytomegalovirus exposure and HLA in healthy donors. Germline CDR1 is SGHRS and CDR2 is YFSETQ. Trimming cost V 1 base and J 0 bases, with 13 bases left between them. The CDR3 sequence is 17 residues long. The study sampled nominally healthy donors, though unrecorded immune exposures were likely. With 60 Vbeta and 13 Jbeta primers, the PCR was carried out. Profiling relied on immunoSEQ multiplex PCR, and the TCRdb table lists in-frame clones only, not all of them. In the table there are about 120,000 clones, 63% of which are singletons.

Sample: PBMCs. The chain is built from TRBV5-1 and TRBJ1-4; D possibly corresponds to TRBD1 (5 bases). The origin of this receptor is a man in his forties in good health and CMV-seropositive. CDR3 protein: CASSLYGGFATNEKLFF. For the CDR3, the DNA is TGCGCCAGCAGCTTGTACGGGGGTTTCGCAACTAATGAAAAACTGTTTTTT.